The source of this TCR beta chain is a study of CD8 T cells in Susac syndrome. Looked up from germline, CDR1 is SQVTM and CDR2 is ANQGSEA. The CDR3 has 15 residues. J was trimmed by 0 bases and V by 7 bases; bases with no gene match: 7. An amount of RNA that ranged from 0.5 to 1 ug was reverse transcribed with random hexamers. The TCR beta CDR3 was amplified by immunoSEQ multiplex PCR across 54 Vbeta, 13 Jbeta. TCRdb re-called the immunoSEQ multiplex PCR reads through MiXCR, storing one row per CDR3 protein. Among more than 95,000 distinct CDR3 sequences, 80% to 95% were seen once, and the ten largest hold 0.25% to 0.35%. The authors sequenced TCR beta from blood CD8+ and CD4+ T cells. The multiple sclerosis controls were treatment-naive patients affected by stable or active relapsing-remitting disease. While CD8+ and CD4+ T cells were isolated negatively, TEMRA cells were enriched by FACS.

The V gene is TRBV29-1, the J gene TRBJ2-1, with 9 bases aligning to TRBD2. The sequencing sample was made of CD8+ T cells from PBMCs. This TCR derives from a human donor with multiple sclerosis. The CDR3 DNA sequence: TGCAGCGCTGGGGGCGGGAGGGACTCCTACAATGAGCAGTTCTTC. This gives the protein CSAGGGRDSYNEQFF.